This paragraph covers one TCR beta chain sequence. Its antigen is currently unknown. The PCR was carried out with 60 Vbeta primers and 13 Jbeta primers. In the authors' methods: Later analysis identified tens of millions of unique TCR beta chains, some 10 million shared. Some clones are missing from TCRdb's copy, which holds only in-frame ones; the method was immunoSEQ multiplex PCR. V and J calls and clone size are given by that table; D and trimming were obtained from the DNA. The table records around 100,000 clones, about 7.6% of them present only once. This sample was taken from a study of cytomegalovirus exposure and HLA in healthy donors. General study points: Later work associated around 18,000 TCR beta sequences with HLA alleles at 0.05 false discovery rate. A later analysis linked a missense DCLRE1C variant to TCR beta V- and J-gene trimming. Later analysis suggested links between common viral pathogens and several top significant clusters.

Germline V gene data show CDR1 as SGHTA and CDR2 as FQGNSA. The CDR3 covers 16 residues. V was clipped by 1 base and J by 0 bases, with 10 bases between them. The gene calls are TRBV7-2 and TRBJ2-1, with TRBD1 as a possible D gene (5 bases). Sequencing was performed on PBMCs. The sequence came from a man in his fifties or sixties in good health and CMV-seronegative. CDR3 nucleotide sequence: TGTGCCAGCAGCTTAGAAAAGGGGCCCTCCTACAATGAGCAGTTCTTC. This sequence encodes CASSLEKGPSYNEQFF.